Listed here are 16 T cell receptor beta chains from one sample, sequenced in a study of blood T cell repertoires in COVID-19. Only in-frame clones appear in the TCRdb table, and some are missing; sequencing was by immunoSEQ multiplex PCR. The sample gives about 480,000 clones, nearly 90% of which show up once; 1.5% to 2% is in the top ten. Sequencing used PBMCs or T cells enriched from blood (not recorded which). These receptors originate from a woman between 18 and 29 years old with acute COVID-19.

This sequence joins TRBV5-1 and TRBJ1-3; a possible D gene is TRBD1 (5 bases). The CDR3 runs 15 residues. V lost 4 bases and J 0 bases, leaving 11 bases between the germline ends. Germline CDR1 SGHRS, CDR2 YFSETQ. In DNA, the CDR3 is TGCGCCAGCAGCCGGGACGGGAGCTCTGGAAACACCATATATTTT. It translates to CASSRDGSSGNTIYF.

The rearrangement links TRBV10-3 to TRBJ1-6, with 10 nucleotides matching TRBD1. Trimming cost V 6 bases and J 8 bases; bases outside gene matches: 4. This CDR3 contains 14 residues. Germline CDR1 is ENHRY and CDR2 is SYGVKD. CDR3 sequence (DNA): TGTGCCATCAGCGCCGGGACAGGGGATTCACCCCTCCACTTT. Amino acids: CAISAGTGDSPLHF.

The chain combines TRBV5-1 with TRBJ2-3; 9 nucleotides line up with TRBD1. V shed 5 bases, J shed 5 bases, and the junction held 6 bases outside the gene matches. Per germline, CDR1 SGHRS and CDR2 YFSETQ. The CDR3 extends over 14 amino acids. CDR3: CASSLPGQGDTQYF. The CDR3 DNA is TGCGCCAGCAGTCTCCCGGGACAGGGAGATACGCAGTATTTT.

V gene TRBV4-1 combines with J gene TRBJ1-5, with 7 bases matching TRBD1. The length of the CDR3 is 15 residues. The V segment lost 3 bases and the J segment 3 bases; nucleotides outside the gene matches: 5. CDR1 is MGHRA and CDR2 is YSYEKL in the germline V gene. In nucleotides, the CDR3 is TGCGCCAGCAGCCAGACCGGGACAGCCAATCAGCCCCAGCATTTT. Translated: CASSQTGTANQPQHF.

This clone was detected once. The chain has TRBV7-9 and TRBJ2-2; D not certain. The V and J ends lost 5 bases and 6 bases respectively, with 10 bases between them. Germline CDR1 and CDR2: SEHNR and FQNEAQ (reference sequence). The length of the CDR3 is 13 residues. Here the CDR3 DNA reads TGTGCCAGCAGCCAAAAATTTCCCGGGGAGCTGTTTTTT. It encodes CASSQKFPGELFF.

J is TRBJ2-3 and V is TRBV14; maybe TRBD2 (6 bases). CDR1 and CDR2 from the germline V gene are SGHDN and FVKESK. CDR3 length: 14 residues. V lost 4 bases to trimming and J lost 6 bases, with 14 bases between them. DNA of the CDR3: TGTGCCAGCAGCCGCCTGCGGGGAAGGGATACGCAGTATTTT. Translated, it gives CASSRLRGRDTQYF.

This rearrangement joins TRBV4-3 to TRBJ2-1; D is unclear. This CDR3 region has 13 residues. The germline V gene has CDR1 LGHNA and CDR2 YSLEER. V was pared by 0 bases and J by 7 bases, with 7 bases between. CDR3 DNA sequence: TGCGCCAGCAGCCAAGAATGGCAAAATGAGCAGTTCTTC. Protein: CASSQEWQNEQFF.

This clone has a single count. The chain couples TRBV7-9 to TRBJ1-4; TRBD1 matches at 11 bases. Germline CDR1 and CDR2: SEHNR and FQNEAQ (reference sequence). The CDR3 is made up of 17 amino acids. V was pared by 5 bases and J by 0 bases, with 5 bases of the junction left unmatched. DNA of the CDR3: TGTGCCAGCAGCAAAGGACAGGGGGCAGCAACTAATGAAAAACTGTTTTTT. It is translated as CASSKGQGAATNEKLFF.

The chain has TRBV11-3 and TRBJ2-3, with 8 nucleotides matching TRBD1. The germline CDR1 and CDR2 sequences are SGHNT and YENEEA. This CDR3 is built from 15 residues. V gave up 5 bases and J gave up 0 bases; unmatched junction bases: 4. CDR3 in amino acids: CASSPGQGSTDTQYF. CDR3 in DNA: TGTGCCAGCAGCCCCGGACAGGGCAGCACAGATACGCAGTATTTT.

V and J are TRBV3-1 (or the pseudogene TRBV3-2) and TRBJ1-2, with TRBD1 matching over 7 bases. Germline V gives CDR1 LGHDT, CDR2 YNNKEL (reference sequence). J was trimmed by 4 bases and V by 1 base; bases with no gene match: 0. The CDR3 sequence is 13 residues long. The CDR3 nucleotides read TGTGCCAGCAGCCAAGGACAGGGCTATGGCTACACCTTC. Translated: CASSQGQGYGYTF.

The rearrangement uses TRBV5-5 and TRBJ1-4; 9 bases match TRBD1. This CDR3 region has 15 residues. Germline CDR1 is SGHKS and CDR2 is YYEKEE (reference sequence). The ends lost 4 bases at V and 8 bases at J; junction bases unmatched: 9. CDR3 loop: CASSVPGQGREKLFF. The CDR3 DNA sequence: TGTGCCAGCAGCGTGCCGGGACAGGGTCGGGAAAAACTGTTTTTT.

The rearrangement joins TRBV5-1 to TRBJ1-1; 9 bases match TRBD1. The CDR3 consists of 15 residues. Germline lookup yields CDR1 SGHRS and CDR2 YFSETQ. V trimming: 0 bases; J trimming: 5 bases; junction bases outside the gene matches: 5. The CDR3 DNA reads TGCGCCAGCAGCTTGGACAGGGGGCGAGGGACTGAAGCTTTCTTT. Translating gives CASSLDRGRGTEAFF.

This chain joins TRBV5-1 and TRBJ1-1, with a weak D call TRBD1 (6 bases). The CDR3 totals 14 residues. Trimming stripped 0 bases from V and 3 bases from J, with 9 bases between. Germline CDR1 reads SGHRS; CDR2 reads YFSETQ. This chain's CDR3 is CASSLVAGDTEAFF. The CDR3 region has the DNA TGCGCCAGCAGCTTGGTGGCAGGGGACACTGAAGCTTTCTTT.

The J gene is TRBJ1-5, the V gene TRBV4-3; D perhaps matches TRBD1 (6 bases). Trimming removed 6 bases from V and 0 bases from J, with 9 bases in between. There are 14 residues in the CDR3. The germline gives CDR1 LGHNA, CDR2 YSLEER. The CDR3 loop reads CASRRDNSNQPQHF. The CDR3 coding sequence is TGCGCCAGCAGAAGGGACAATAGCAATCAGCCCCAGCATTTT.

The CDR3 DNA reads as TGTGCCAGCAGTTACAGCACTAGCGGGGGTTACGAGCAGTACTTC. It translates to CASSYSTSGGYEQYF. The chain has TRBV6-5 and TRBJ2-7; 11 bases are shared with TRBD2. The CDR3 covers 15 residues. Germline CDR1 and CDR2: MNHEY and SVGAGI. The ends lost 2 bases at V and 4 bases at J; junction bases unmatched: 4.

V gene TRBV29-1 combines with J gene TRBJ1-1; D possibly corresponds to TRBD1 (5 bases). The CDR3 is 11 amino acids. The V and J ends lost 7 bases and 5 bases respectively, with 11 bases between them. Germline loops: CDR1 SQVTM, CDR2 ANQGSEA. In DNA form, the CDR3 reads TGCAGCGCGACAGTGGCAACTGAAGCTTTCTTT. It encodes CSATVATEAFF.